This T cell receptor (beta chain) comes out of a study of T-cell reconstitution after alpha-beta-depleted transplantation in children. The study's findings and limits: Recipient T cells and thymic progenitors that survived were the source of the high TCRbeta diversity seen at day 60 in some patients. About two months after transplant, alpha-beta T cells reportedly came from several hundred expanded graft clones. At one year after transplant, newly produced T cells mostly accounted for T-cell counts and diversity.

Ten or more counts support this clonotype. As yet, its antigen is unknown. This sample's TCRbeta library carried unique molecular identifier barcodes. MiXCR, run by TCRdb on the PCR reads, gives a single entry per CDR3 protein. The sample shows some 840,000 distinct CDR3 sequences, roughly 15% of them seen only once. This CDR3 is built from 16 residues. The germline V gene encodes CDR1 SGHKS and CDR2 YYEKEE (reference sequence). V was shortened by 1 base and J by 2 bases, with 15 bases between the two germline ends. This receptor was taken from a male patient aged 10 to 17 who had a stem cell transplant for acute lymphoblastic leukemia, so the T cells may come from the graft donor. J is TRBJ1-2 and V is TRBV5-5; no reliable D call. The sample was PBMCs, mostly from graft donor cells, taken 360 days after TCRalphabeta/CD19-depleted stem cell transplant. The CDR3 here is CASSLLSRAVNYGYTF. The CDR3 DNA sequence: TGTGCCAGCAGCTTGCTGTCAAGGGCGGTGAACTATGGCTACACCTTC.